Here is one TCR beta chain with its context. Its antigen is unknown. The sample comes from a study of early stage breast cancer tumors. About the research overall: Most of the 16 invasive tumors were ER+, PR+ and HER2-. General study findings and limits: Tumor and normal breast were distinguished via blood comparison in 14 of 16 patients. Compared with adjacent normal breast, tumors showed 2 to 2.5-fold denser, more clonal T cells.

Here immunoSEQ multiplex PCR was the method, and the copy in TCRdb shows in-frame clones only, minus some. Among fewer than 35,000 clones, roughly two thirds were seen once, and the ten largest hold around 35%. Trimming left V 1 base short and J 4 bases short, with 8 bases between. CDR3 length: 14 residues. Germline CDR1 reads SGHTA; CDR2 reads FQGNSA. The specimen sequenced was blood. The receptor's source is a person in their fifties or sixties with breast cancer. The chain has TRBV7-2 and TRBJ2-1, with D perhaps TRBD2 (5 bases). CDR3 sequence: CASSLGGFYNEQFF. The CDR3 bases are TGTGCCAGCAGCTTAGGCGGGTTTTACAATGAGCAGTTCTTC.